This TCR beta chain was identified during a study of shared clonotypes between healthy human individuals. In the study overall: CD4 naive and CD4 memory each took three plates per donor, while CD8 naive took two and CD8 memory one.

Only in-frame clones appear in the TCRdb table, and some are missing; sequencing was by immunoSEQ multiplex PCR. The sample has about 820,000 clones; about 92% are singletons. This CDR3 region has 22 residues. Terminally differentiated effector memory CD45RA+ cells were left out of the naive CD8 fraction, which was CD45RO-negative and positively selected for CCR7. This TCR came from a man under 40 in good health. The chain couples TRBV21-1 to TRBJ2-7; TRBD2 is the table's D call, not checked against the DNA. TRBV21-1 is recorded as a pseudogene. The sample consisted of naive CD8+ T cells sorted from blood. CDR3 sequence (DNA): TGTGCCAGCAGCAAAGTGCTCCGCCGGGTTGATGTGCGCCTAAAGGAATCCTACGAGCAGTACTTC. Amino acid sequence: CASSKVLRRVDVRLKESYEQYF.